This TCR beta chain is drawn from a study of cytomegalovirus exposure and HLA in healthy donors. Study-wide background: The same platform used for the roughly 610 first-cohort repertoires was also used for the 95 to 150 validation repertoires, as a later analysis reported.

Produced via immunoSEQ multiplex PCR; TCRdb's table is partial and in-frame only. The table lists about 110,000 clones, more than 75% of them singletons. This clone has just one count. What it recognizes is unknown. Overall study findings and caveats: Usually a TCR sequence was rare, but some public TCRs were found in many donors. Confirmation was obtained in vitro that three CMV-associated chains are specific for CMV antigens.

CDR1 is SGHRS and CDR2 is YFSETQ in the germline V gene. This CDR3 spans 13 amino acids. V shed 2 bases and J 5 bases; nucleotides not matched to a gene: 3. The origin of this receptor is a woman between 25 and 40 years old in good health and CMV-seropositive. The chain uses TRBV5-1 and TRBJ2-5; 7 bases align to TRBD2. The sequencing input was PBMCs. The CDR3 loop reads CASSFGRGETQYF. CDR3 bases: TGCGCCAGCAGCTTTGGGCGGGGGGAGACCCAGTACTTC.